The clone carrying this TCR beta chain was observed a handful of times. The entry originates in a study of identical twins. V was trimmed by 5 bases and J by 0 bases, leaving 11 bases between them. The CDR3 runs 16 residues. The germline V gene has CDR1 LNHNV and CDR2 YYDKDF (reference sequence). TCRdb re-called the 5' RACE reads with MiXCR, one entry per CDR3 protein. The table shows some 690,000 distinct CDR3 sequences, with 21% occurring only once. These same data were also listed under a study on T cells expressing NK-cell markers.

The TCR was taken from a woman between 18 and 29 years old in good health. Sequenced input: PBMCs. The chain is built from TRBV15 and TRBJ2-6; possibly TRBD2 for D (6 bases). The CDR3 loop reads CATSGDSSSGANVLTF. In nucleotides, the CDR3 is TGTGCCACCAGCGGGGACTCGTCCTCTGGGGCCAACGTCCTGACTTTC.